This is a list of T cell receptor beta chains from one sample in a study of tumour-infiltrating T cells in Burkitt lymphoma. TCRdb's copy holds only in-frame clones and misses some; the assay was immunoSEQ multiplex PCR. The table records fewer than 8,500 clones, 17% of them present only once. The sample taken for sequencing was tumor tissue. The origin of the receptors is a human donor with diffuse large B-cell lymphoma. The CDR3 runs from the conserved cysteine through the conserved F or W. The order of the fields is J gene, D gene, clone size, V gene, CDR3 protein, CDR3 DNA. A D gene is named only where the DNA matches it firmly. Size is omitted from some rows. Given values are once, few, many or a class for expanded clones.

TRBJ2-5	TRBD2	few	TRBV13	CASSPPGLAGLGETQYF	TGTGCCAGCAGTCCACCGGGACTAGCGGGGCTGGGAGAGACCCAGTACTTC
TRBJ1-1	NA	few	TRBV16	CASSQLSGNTEAFF	TGTGCCAGCAGCCAACTGTCGGGGAACACTGAAGCTTTCTTT
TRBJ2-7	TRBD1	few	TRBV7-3	CASSLTTGSEQYF	TGTGCCAGCAGCTTAACGACAGGGAGCGAGCAGTACTTC
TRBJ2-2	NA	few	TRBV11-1	CASSLSTGELFF	TGTGCCAGCAGCTTAAGCACCGGGGAGCTGTTTTTT
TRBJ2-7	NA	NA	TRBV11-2	CASSIQQVEQYF	TGTGCCAGCAGCATCCAACAGGTCGAGCAGTACTTC
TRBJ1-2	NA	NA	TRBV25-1	CASSDSGDYGYTF	TGTGCCAGCAGTGATTCAGGAGACTATGGCTACACCTTC
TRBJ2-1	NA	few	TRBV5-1	CASSLGAPYNEQFF	TGCGCCAGCAGCCTAGGGGCTCCCTACAATGAGCAGTTCTTC
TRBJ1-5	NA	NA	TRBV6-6	CASSRGEDQPQHF	TGTGCCAGCAGTCGGGGGGAAGATCAGCCCCAGCATTTT
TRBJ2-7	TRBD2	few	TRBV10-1	CASSEPLAGGSYEQYF	TGCGCCAGCAGTGAGCCACTAGCGGGAGGATCCTACGAGCAGTACTTC
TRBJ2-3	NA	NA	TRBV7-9	CASSGSAGWRDTQYF	TGTGCCAGCAGCGGGTCGGCGGGCTGGAGGGATACGCAGTATTTT
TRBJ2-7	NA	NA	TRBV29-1	CSVESGYEQYF	TGCAGCGTTGAATCCGGGTACGAGCAGTACTTC
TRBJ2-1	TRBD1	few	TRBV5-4	CASSLPRQGIEQFF	TGTGCCAGCAGCTTGCCGCGACAGGGGATTGAGCAGTTCTTC
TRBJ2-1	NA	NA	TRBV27	CASSLVHLSSYNEQFF	TGTGCCAGCAGTTTGGTACATCTGAGCTCCTACAATGAGCAGTTCTTC
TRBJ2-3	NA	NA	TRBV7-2	CASSLVVDFRTDTQYF	TGTGCCAGCAGCTTAGTAGTCGATTTTCGCACAGATACGCAGTATTTT
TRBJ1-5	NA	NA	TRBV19	CASSMWDGSNQPQHF	TGTGCCAGTAGTATGTGGGACGGTAGCAATCAGCCCCAGCATTTT
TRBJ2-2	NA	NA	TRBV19	CASWAGITGELFF	TGTGCCAGTTGGGCAGGGATCACCGGGGAGCTGTTTTTT
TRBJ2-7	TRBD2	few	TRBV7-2	CASSLARTSSYEQYF	TGTGCCAGCAGCTTAGCCCGGACTAGTTCGTACGAGCAGTACTTC
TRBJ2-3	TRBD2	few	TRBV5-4	CASSHFSGREDTQYF	TGTGCCAGCAGCCACTTTAGCGGGAGAGAAGATACGCAGTATTTT
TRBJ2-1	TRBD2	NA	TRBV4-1	CASSLAGGTNEQFF	TGCGCCAGCAGTTTAGCGGGAGGCACGAATGAGCAGTTCTTC
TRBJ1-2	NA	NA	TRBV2	CASSDGAGYTF	TGTGCCAGCAGTGATGGTGCCGGCTACACCTTC
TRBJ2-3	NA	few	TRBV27	CASSASLARVTDTQYF	TGTGCCAGCAGTGCATCTCTTGCGCGAGTCACAGATACGCAGTATTTT
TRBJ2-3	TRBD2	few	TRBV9	CASSVGASGFNTDTQYF	TGTGCCAGCAGCGTAGGGGCTAGCGGGTTTAACACAGATACGCAGTATTTT
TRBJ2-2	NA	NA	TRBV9	CASSVQGFTGELFF	TGTGCCAGCAGCGTACAGGGGTTCACCGGGGAGCTGTTTTTT
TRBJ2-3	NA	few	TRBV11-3	CASSAAGVDTQYF	TGTGCCAGCAGCGCCGCAGGGGTGGATACGCAGTATTTT
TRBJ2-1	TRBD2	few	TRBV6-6	CASRWTSGSRVEQFF	TGTGCCAGCAGATGGACTAGCGGGAGTCGCGTTGAGCAGTTCTTC
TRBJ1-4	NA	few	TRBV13	CASSPRGGEKLFF	TGTGCCAGCAGCCCGCGAGGCGGTGAAAAACTGTTTTTT
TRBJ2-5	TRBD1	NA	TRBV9	CASSVRQGAGEQYF	TGTGCCAGCAGCGTCAGACAGGGGGCTGGTGAGCAGTACTTC
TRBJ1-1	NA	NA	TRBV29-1	CSVDPGVPNTEAFF	TGCAGCGTTGATCCGGGGGTACCTAACACTGAAGCTTTCTTT
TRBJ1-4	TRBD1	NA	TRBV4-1	CASSQVSRGRGDEKLFF	TGCGCCAGCAGCCAAGTTAGCAGGGGGCGAGGAGATGAAAAACTGTTTTTT
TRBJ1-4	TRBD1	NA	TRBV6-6	CASSLGQGAFGEKLFF	TGTGCCAGCAGCCTAGGACAGGGGGCGTTTGGTGAAAAACTGTTTTTT
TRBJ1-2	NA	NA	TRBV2	CASSEGRTYGYTF	TGTGCCAGCAGTGAAGGCAGGACCTATGGCTACACCTTC
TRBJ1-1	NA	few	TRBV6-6	CASSKPGGTEAFF	TGTGCCAGCAGTAAACCCGGGGGCACTGAAGCTTTCTTT
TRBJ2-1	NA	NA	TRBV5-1	CASSLLASYGNEQFF	TGCGCCAGCAGCTTGTTGGCTAGCTATGGCAATGAGCAGTTCTTC
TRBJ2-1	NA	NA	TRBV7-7	CASSLRDGLGGFNEQFF	TGTGCTAGCAGCTTAAGAGACGGACTAGGGGGTTTCAATGAGCAGTTCTTC
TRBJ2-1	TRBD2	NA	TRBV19	CASSSGTRYNEQFF	TGTGCCAGTAGCTCGGGGACTAGATACAATGAGCAGTTCTTC
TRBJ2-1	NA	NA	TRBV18	CASSPLRGHEQFF	TGTGCCAGCTCACCCCTACGGGGCCATGAGCAGTTCTTC
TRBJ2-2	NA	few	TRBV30	CAWSVAGTAGELFF	TGTGCCTGGAGTGTGGCCGGGACGGCCGGGGAGCTGTTTTTT
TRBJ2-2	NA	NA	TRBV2	CASSGPSTGELFF	TGTGCCAGCAGCGGACCTAGCACCGGGGAGCTGTTTTTT
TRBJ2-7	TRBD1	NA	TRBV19	CASSTSGGYEQYF	TGTGCCAGTAGTACCTCAGGGGGCTACGAGCAGTACTTC
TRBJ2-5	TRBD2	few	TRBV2	CANTVGEGETQYF	TGTGCCAACACGGTGGGGGAGGGGGAGACCCAGTACTTC
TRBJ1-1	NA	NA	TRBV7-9	CASSYPSTGMEGAFF	TGTGCCAGCAGCTACCCTTCTACAGGGATGGAGGGGGCTTTCTTT
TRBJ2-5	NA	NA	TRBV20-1	CSARLETQYF	TGCAGTGCTAGATTAGAGACCCAGTACTTC
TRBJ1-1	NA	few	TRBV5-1	CASSLRQQNTEAFF	TGCGCCAGCAGCTTGAGACAGCAGAACACTGAAGCTTTCTTT
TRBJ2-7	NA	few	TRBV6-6	CASSAGTPALEQYF	TGTGCCAGCAGTGCCGGGACCCCCGCCCTCGAGCAGTACTTC
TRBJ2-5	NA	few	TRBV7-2	CASSKPGAGETQYF	TGTGCCAGCAGCAAGCCCGGGGCGGGAGAGACCCAGTACTTC
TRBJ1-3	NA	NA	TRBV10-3	CAISDRARGNTIYF	TGTGCCATCAGTGACAGGGCGAGAGGAAACACCATATATTTT